The present TCR beta chain was sequenced within a study of blood T cell repertoires in COVID-19. Study at large: Sites across the United States, Italy and Spain contributed samples from acute and convalescent COVID-19. In each case, the material was cDNA or gDNA derived from T cells, B-cell-depleted T cells, or PBMCs.

TCRdb's copy holds only in-frame clones and misses some; the assay was immunoSEQ multiplex PCR. The sample lists nearly 45,000 clones; over 75% were seen once. V dropped 1 base and J dropped 5 bases, with 9 bases sitting between them. Germline V lookup: CDR1 SGHRS, CDR2 YFSETQ. CDR3 size: 14 residues. Input material: peripheral blood. The rearrangement links TRBV5-1 to TRBJ1-4; D perhaps matches TRBD1 (5 bases). The clonotype originates from a woman of 80 years or more with acute or convalescent COVID-19. The CDR3 here is CASSLLGGNEKLFF. DNA of the CDR3: TGCGCCAGCAGCTTGTTGGGGGGAAATGAAAAACTGTTTTTT.